The source of this T cell receptor beta chain is a study of OX40 agonist ivuxolimab in advanced cancers. Study information: Cancers in dose escalation were hepatocellular, melanoma, renal cell and head and neck.

Clones were sequenced by immunoSEQ multiplex PCR, and TCRdb holds only the in-frame ones, with some missing. The sample has 55,000 to 90,000 clones, just over 85% seen once. Autoimmune disease history or systemic immunosuppression meant exclusion. Germline CDR1 and CDR2: SGHRS and YFSETQ. The CDR3 contains 12 residues. Trimming took off 2 bases at V and 11 bases at J, with 11 bases between the two ends. Worth noting for this clone: Its specificity is unknown.

Findings and caveats of the study: Certain nonresponding patients likewise had low normalized T-cell clonal expansion.

The sample in question was CD4+ or CD8+ T cells sorted from blood, obtained in a trial of the OX40 agonist ivuxolimab. This sequence was found in an adult with an advanced solid tumor such as melanoma, head and neck, liver or kidney cancer. The chain links TRBV5-1 to TRBJ2-4, with D maybe TRBD2 (5 bases). CDR3 in amino acids: CASSLNRGFQYF. DNA of the CDR3: TGCGCCAGCAGCTTAAACAGAGGGTTTCAGTACTTC. The full variable domain, in which reference TRBV5-1 and TRBJ2-4 provide the parts outside the CDR3, is KAGVTQTPRYLIKTRGQQVTLSCSPISGHRSVSWYQQTPGQGLQFLFEYFSETQRNKGNFPGRFSGRQFSNSRSEMNVSTLELGDSALYLCASSLNRGFQYFGAGTRLSVL.